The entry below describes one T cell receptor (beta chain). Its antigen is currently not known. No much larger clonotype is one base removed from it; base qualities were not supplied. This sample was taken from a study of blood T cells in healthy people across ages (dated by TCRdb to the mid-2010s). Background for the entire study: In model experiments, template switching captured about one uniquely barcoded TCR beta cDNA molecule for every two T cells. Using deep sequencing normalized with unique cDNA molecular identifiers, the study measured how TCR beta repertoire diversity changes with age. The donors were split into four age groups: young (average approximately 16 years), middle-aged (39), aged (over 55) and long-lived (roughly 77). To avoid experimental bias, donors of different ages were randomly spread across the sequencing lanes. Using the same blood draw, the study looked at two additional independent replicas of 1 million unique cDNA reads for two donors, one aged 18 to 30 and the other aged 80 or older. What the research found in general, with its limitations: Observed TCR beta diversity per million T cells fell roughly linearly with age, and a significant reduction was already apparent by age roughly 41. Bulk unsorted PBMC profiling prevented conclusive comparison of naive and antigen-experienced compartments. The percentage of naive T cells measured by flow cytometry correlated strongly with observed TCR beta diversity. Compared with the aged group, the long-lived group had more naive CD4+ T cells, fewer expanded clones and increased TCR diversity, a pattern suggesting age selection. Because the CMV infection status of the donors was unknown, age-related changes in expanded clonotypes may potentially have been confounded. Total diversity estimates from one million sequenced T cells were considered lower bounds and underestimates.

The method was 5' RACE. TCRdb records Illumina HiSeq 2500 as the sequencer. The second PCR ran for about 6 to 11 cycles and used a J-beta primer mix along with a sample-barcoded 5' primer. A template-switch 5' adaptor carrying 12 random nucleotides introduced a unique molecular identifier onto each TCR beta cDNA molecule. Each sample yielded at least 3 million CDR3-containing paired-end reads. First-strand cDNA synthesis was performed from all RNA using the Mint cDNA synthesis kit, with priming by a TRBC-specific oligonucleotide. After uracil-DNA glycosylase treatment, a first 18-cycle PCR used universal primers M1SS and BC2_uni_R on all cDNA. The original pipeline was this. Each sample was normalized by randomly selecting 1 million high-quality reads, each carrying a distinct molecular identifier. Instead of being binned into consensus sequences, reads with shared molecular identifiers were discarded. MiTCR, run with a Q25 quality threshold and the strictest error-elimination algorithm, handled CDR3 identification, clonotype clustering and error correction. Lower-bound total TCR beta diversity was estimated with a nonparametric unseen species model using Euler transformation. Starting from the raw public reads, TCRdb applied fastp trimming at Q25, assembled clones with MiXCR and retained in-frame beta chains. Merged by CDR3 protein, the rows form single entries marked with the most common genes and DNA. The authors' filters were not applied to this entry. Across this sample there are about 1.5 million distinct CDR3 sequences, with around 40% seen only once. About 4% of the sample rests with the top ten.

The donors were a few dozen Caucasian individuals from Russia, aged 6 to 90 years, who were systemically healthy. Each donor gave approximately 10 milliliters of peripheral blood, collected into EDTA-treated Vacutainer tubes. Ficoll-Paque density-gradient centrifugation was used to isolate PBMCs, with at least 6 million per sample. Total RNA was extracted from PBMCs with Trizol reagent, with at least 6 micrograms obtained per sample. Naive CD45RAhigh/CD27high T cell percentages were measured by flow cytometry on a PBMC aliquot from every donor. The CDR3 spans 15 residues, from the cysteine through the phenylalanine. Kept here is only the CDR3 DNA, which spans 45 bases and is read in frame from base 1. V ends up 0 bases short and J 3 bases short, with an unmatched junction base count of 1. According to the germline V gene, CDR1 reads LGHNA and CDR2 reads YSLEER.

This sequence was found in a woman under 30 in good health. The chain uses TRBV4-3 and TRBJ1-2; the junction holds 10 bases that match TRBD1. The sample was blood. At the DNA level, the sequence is TGCGCCAGCAGCCAAGATGGACAGGGGGACTATGGCTACACCTTC. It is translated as CASSQDGQGDYGYTF.